This TCR beta chain was documented in a study of T cells in Graves' hyperthyroidism and ophthalmopathy (dated by TCRdb to about 2019). For the wider study: Peripheral blood was sampled at the time of initial diagnosis, prior to any treatment. A discovery cohort of approximately 97 patients, 43 with Graves' ophthalmopathy and 57 with stable Graves' hyperthyroidism, was used to find distinguishing TCR V-J signatures. Whether ophthalmopathy could be predicted prospectively was tested in an independent validation cohort made up of about 18 hyperthyroidism patients plus 17 patients who later progressed to ophthalmopathy. In addition, the study compared T-cell repertoires in thyroid tissue and in blood from six Graves' hyperthyroidism patients. The paper describes TCR Vbeta CDR3 sequencing of 135 peripheral blood samples, made up of 43 ophthalmopathy patients, 70 to 75 hyperthyroidism patients and 17 progressor patients. Once sampling was done, hyperthyroidism patients were given methimazole at a starting dose of 30 mg daily, whereas ophthalmopathy patients were given high-dose intravenous methylprednisolone. The 100 or so discovery patients were randomly split 7:3 into training and test sets.

The TCR beta CDR3 regions were amplified from the RNA transcripts. The first round of RT-PCR for the TCR CDR3 was performed with the HTBI primer set and the Qiagen OneStep RT-PCR kit. Libraries were constructed in a second round of multiplex PCR, after which size selection and purification were carried out. Libraries were sequenced paired-end with 100 bp reads on an Illumina HiSeq2000. As for the original processing: SOAPnuke was used to process the raw data, removing reads that contained adapters or uncalled bases, had a mean Phred below 15, or lacked an exact match to the constant primer or identifier. COPE v1.2.5 was used to merge high-quality paired reads, and clonotypes were defined as unique nucleotide sequences. Clonotypes were aligned to IMGT TRBV, TRBD and TRBJ reference segments using MiTCR v1.1. The analysis included only V-J combinations with a frequency above 0.0001, which together covered roughly 99% of the repertoires. The TCS score was defined as F50 (clonal expansion) divided by E x V (chaos), with BLOSUM62-based TCRdist calculated between CDR3 peptides within each V-J. Welch's t-statistics and random forest reduced some 510 V-J features to some 14, which were used in a naive Bayes classifier (R e1071). The similarity between thyroid and blood repertoires was quantified using the Morisita-Horn index. TCRdb trimmed the raw reads at Q25, called clones with MiXCR and kept productive beta chains. Every CDR3 protein is listed once, alongside the most common genes and DNA of its rows. TCRdb's processing, not the study's, gives the V and J calls here. The sample table shows roughly 840,000 distinct CDR3 sequences, and 38% are seen once. Over 8% of the sample is taken by the ten largest.

From the cysteine up to the phenylalanine, the CDR3 has a length of 14 residues. The read is trimmed to its CDR3 DNA, 42 bases read in frame from base 1. The germline V gene (reference sequence) specifies DFQATT as CDR1 and SNEGSKA as CDR2. V gives up 0 bases and J gives up 2 bases, and the segment between their germline ends measures 11 bases. This clonotype came up many times. This receptor's antigen is unknown. No much larger clone is present one base from it, and per-base qualities are unavailable. Stable Graves' hyperthyroidism was defined as the absence of progression to ophthalmopathy over 18 months of follow-up. Hyperthyroidism patients were aged 18 to 65 years and newly diagnosed, with disease duration of less than 2 months. Any patient with an uncontrolled infection, another autoimmune disease, pregnancy or lactation was excluded. Clinical symptoms, serum thyroxine and TRAb, thyroid ultrasound, and orbital computed tomography formed the basis for the diagnoses. PBMCs were separated from approximately 10 ml of fresh peripheral blood using Ficoll-Paque density gradient centrifugation. Total RNA was extracted using Trizol reagent, and RNA quality was assessed on an Agilent 2100 Bioanalyzer.

General study outcomes and caveats: During validation, the model predicted progression to ophthalmopathy a median of about 5.9 months ahead of onset, with more than 60% sensitivity and 72% to 80% specificity. Most expanded thyroid clonotypes (frequency above 0.001) were also detected in blood, suggesting blood repertoires may reflect thyroid immune responses. In cross-validation, a model built on a 13 V-J signature told ophthalmopathy apart from stable hyperthyroidism with approximately 90% sensitivity and around 84% specificity, and in testing the same model reached 80%/75%. Sample size was not statistically predetermined, and investigators were not blinded to group allocation.

This receptor was taken from a man younger than 35 with Graves' hyperthyroidism. Rearrangement joined TRBV20-1 to TRBJ2-7; the D region is possibly TRBD1 or TRBD2, each matching across 5 bases. What was sequenced was blood. The CDR3 corresponds to CSARERGWPYEQYF. At the DNA level, the sequence is TGCAGTGCTAGAGAGAGGGGATGGCCCTACGAGCAGTACTTC.